The TCR beta chain described here comes from a study of cytomegalovirus exposure and HLA in healthy donors. Study-wide findings and caveats: An analysis was carried out later, and it reportedly showed fewer N-insertions in an Asian-associated ancestry cluster than the roughly 670-donor mean.

In regard to this clone: Its antigen remains unidentified.

Researchers ran the PCR with 60 Vbeta and 13 Jbeta primers. Method: immunoSEQ multiplex PCR; TCRdb's copy keeps in-frame clones and lacks some. The sample includes approximately 160,000 clones, less than 80% of them seen just once. This CDR3 spans 16 amino acids. The V end lost 5 bases, the J end lost 6 bases, and 23 bases lay between the germline ends. CDR1 and CDR2 from the germline V gene are SGHTA and FQGNSA. Material: PBMCs. The chain combines TRBV7-2 with TRBJ2-7; possible D gene TRBD2, 5 bases. The receptor comes from a female donor in good health and CMV-seronegative. DNA for the CDR3: TGTGCCAGCAGCCCTGGACGGGGTTCGCGGACCATCGAGCAGTACTTC. Translated, it gives CASSPGRGSRTIEQYF.